This T cell receptor (beta chain) was observed in a study of T-cell memory formation after mild COVID-19. Across the study: Largely donor-specific sequence clusters came from two donors. Regarding the study as a whole: Among clones contracting day 15 to 85, CD4/CD8 was balanced, whereas later expanders leaned CD4+. Nothing showed for sure that second-wave clones peaking on day 37 were SARS-CoV-2 specific.

The length of the CDR3 is 15 residues. Germline lookup yields CDR1 SGDLS and CDR2 YYNGEE. Unmatched junction bases numbered 2, after V lost 0 bases and J lost 3 bases. TCRdb itself ran the 5' RACE reads through MiXCR, one entry per CDR3 protein. The sample shows fewer than 95,000 distinct CDR3 sequences, about 15% of them seen only once. This clonotype was observed a handful of times. Antigen: not known. The sequenced material came from PBMCs or a T cell subset sorted from them (not recorded which). This chain links TRBV9 with TRBJ2-1, with 8 positions matching TRBD2. The clonotype comes from a man aged 18-30 years who had mild COVID-19 (a few samples of this study predate the infection). Cell type and time point are not known. As DNA, the CDR3 is TGTGCCAGCAGCGTAGTAAGCGGGGGCTACAATGAGCAGTTCTTC. The encoded protein is CASSVVSGGYNEQFF.